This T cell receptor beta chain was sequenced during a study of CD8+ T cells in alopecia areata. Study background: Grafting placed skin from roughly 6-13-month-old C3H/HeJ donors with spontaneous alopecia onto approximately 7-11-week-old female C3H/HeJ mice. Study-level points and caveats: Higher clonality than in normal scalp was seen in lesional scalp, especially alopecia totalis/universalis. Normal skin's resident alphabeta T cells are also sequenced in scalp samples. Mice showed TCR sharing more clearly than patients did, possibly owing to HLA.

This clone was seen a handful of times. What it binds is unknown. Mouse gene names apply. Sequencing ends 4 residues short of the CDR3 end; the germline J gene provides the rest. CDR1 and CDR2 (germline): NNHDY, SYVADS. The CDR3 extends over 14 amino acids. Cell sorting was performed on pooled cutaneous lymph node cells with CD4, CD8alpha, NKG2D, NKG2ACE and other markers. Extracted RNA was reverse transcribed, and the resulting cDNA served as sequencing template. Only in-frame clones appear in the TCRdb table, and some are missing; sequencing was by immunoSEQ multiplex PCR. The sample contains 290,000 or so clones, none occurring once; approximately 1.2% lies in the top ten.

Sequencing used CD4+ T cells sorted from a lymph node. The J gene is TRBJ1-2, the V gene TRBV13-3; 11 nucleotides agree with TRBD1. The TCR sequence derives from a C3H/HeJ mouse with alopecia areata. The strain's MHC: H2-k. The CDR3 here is CASRNRDRGTDYTF. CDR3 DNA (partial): TGTGCCAGCAGGAACCGGGACAGGGGGACC.